Each of the 26 T cell receptor beta chains below was sequenced from the same sample in a study of shared T cell receptors in the human thymus. Profiling relied on immunoSEQ multiplex PCR, and the TCRdb table lists in-frame clones only, not all of them. The sample includes 700,000 or so clones, 80% to 90% of them seen just once. The data also belong to a second study, concerning human thymus T cells.

Material: thymocytes. These receptors were obtained from a girl less than two years old with a congenital heart defect.

This chain uses TRBV7-9 with TRBJ2-2, with 13 bases lining up with TRBD2. The CDR3 has 17 residues. Germline V gene data show CDR1 as SEHNR and CDR2 as FQNEAQ (reference sequence). J gave up 2 bases and V 3 bases, and 3 bases lay outside the gene matches. The CDR3 DNA is TGTGCCAGCAGCTTGCGGGGACTAGCGGGAAACACCGGGGAGCTGTTTTTT. Amino acid sequence: CASSLRGLAGNTGELFF.

J is TRBJ1-1 and V is TRBV4-1; 8 bases map to TRBD1. In germline, CDR1 is MGHRA, CDR2 YSYEKL. V lost 4 bases and J lost 2; bases outside the gene matches: 9. This CDR3 spans 16 amino acids. The CDR3 DNA sequence: TGCGCCAGCAGCCTAGAAGGGACAGGTAAAAACACTGAAGCTTTCTTT. This gives the protein CASSLEGTGKNTEAFF.

The genes are TRBV12-5 and TRBJ1-1; 9 nucleotides match TRBD1. J lost 4 bases, V lost 4 bases, and 10 bases had no gene match. This CDR3 is built from 16 residues. The germline CDR1 and CDR2 sequences are LGHNT and FRNRAP. The CDR3 DNA reads TGTGCTAGTGGTTCCCATTTGGGACAGGGAGGCACTGAAGCTTTCTTT. Translating gives CASGSHLGQGGTEAFF.

The chain uses TRBV6-1 and TRBJ1-2, with 8 bases aligning to TRBD1. After removal of 6 bases from V and 8 bases from J, the junction contained 11 bases not matched to a gene. Germline V CDR1 and CDR2: MNHNS, SASEGT. The CDR3 extends over 14 amino acids. The CDR3: CASRPRGPVRGYTF. CDR3 bases: TGTGCCAGCAGACCCAGGGGGCCGGTGAGGGGCTACACCTTC.

V and J are TRBV5-4 and TRBJ2-1; 7 bases fit TRBD1. The CDR3 totals 15 residues. With V trimmed by 0 bases and J by 4 bases, 4 bases remained unmatched. Germline V gene lookup returns CDR1 SGHNT and CDR2 YYREEE (reference sequence). CDR3 bases: TGTGCCAGCAGCTTGGCCCGGGACAGATACAATGAGCAGTTCTTC. Protein product: CASSLARDRYNEQFF. The entire variable domain, with the rest obtained from reference TRBV5-4 and TRBJ2-1, is as follows: ETGVTQSPTHLIKTRGQQVTLRCSSQSGHNTVSWYQQALGQGPQFIFQYYREEENGRGNFPPRFSGLQFPNYSSELNVNALELDDSALYLCASSLARDRYNEQFFGPGTRLTVL.

The J gene is TRBJ2-2, the V gene TRBV7-9; D may be TRBD1 (6 bases). The CDR3 consists of 17 residues. Trimming stripped 5 bases from V and 1 base from J, with 17 bases between. Germline-derived CDR1 and CDR2 are SEHNR and FQNEAQ (reference sequence). The CDR3 sequence: CASSPPFGGGNTGELFF. The CDR3, as DNA: TGTGCCAGCAGCCCACCCTTTGGGGGCGGGAACACCGGGGAGCTGTTTTTT.

This clone was recorded only once. The rearrangement links TRBV28 to TRBJ1-5, with 10 bases fitting TRBD1. The V and J ends lost 9 bases and 0 bases, in that order; junction bases with no gene match: 14. Germline V gives CDR1 MDHEN, CDR2 SYDVKM. This CDR3 has 18 residues. The DNA of the CDR3 is TGTGCCAGTTGCCCTCGGGACAGGGGTCTCTTTAGCAATCAGCCCCAGCATTTT. Translating gives CASCPRDRGLFSNQPQHF.

The CDR3 here is CATRDRGPFLSYEQYF. CDR3 coding DNA: TGTGCCACTAGAGACAGGGGACCCTTCCTCTCCTACGAGCAGTACTTC. The gene calls are TRBV27 and TRBJ2-7, with 8 bases lining up with TRBD1. Germline lookup yields CDR1 MNHEY and CDR2 SMNVEV (reference sequence). The V gene end was trimmed by 10 bases and the J gene end by 0 bases; junction bases not matched to a gene: 14. CDR3 length: 16 amino acids.

The rearrangement joins TRBV5-8 to TRBJ2-3; a possible D gene is TRBD2 (5 bases). V lost 2 bases to trimming and J lost 4 bases, with 11 bases between them. The CDR3 runs 14 residues. Germline assignment: CDR1 SGHTS and CDR2 YDEGEE. The CDR3 loop is CASSLRGSADTQYF. The CDR3 DNA is TGTGCCAGCAGCTTACGTGGGAGTGCAGATACGCAGTATTTT.

The chain joins TRBV5-4 to TRBJ1-6; D possibly corresponds to TRBD1 (6 bases). The CDR3 is made up of 15 amino acids. CDR1 and CDR2 (germline): SGHNT, YYREEE (reference sequence). Trimming pared 4 bases from V and 11 bases from J, leaving 19 bases between. The CDR3 DNA reads as TGTGCCAGCAGCAGCAGGGGTGGGACGGGCCCACCCCTCCACTTT. This gives the protein CASSSRGGTGPPLHF. The complete variable domain, with remaining parts taken from reference TRBV5-4 and TRBJ1-6, reads ETGVTQSPTHLIKTRGQQVTLRCSSQSGHNTVSWYQQALGQGPQFIFQYYREEENGRGNFPPRFSGLQFPNYSSELNVNALELDDSALYLCASSSRGGTGPPLHFGNGTRLTVT.

The V call is TRBV27, the J call TRBJ2-5; 8 bases line up with TRBD2. Germline CDR1 MNHEY, CDR2 SMNVEV (reference sequence). The CDR3 length is 17 residues. V was pared by 3 bases and J by 4 bases, with 13 bases of the junction left unmatched. The CDR3 spells CASSFRPVGGGLETQYF. DNA of the CDR3: TGTGCCAGCAGTTTCCGACCGGTGGGCGGGGGGCTAGAGACCCAGTACTTC.

The chain recombines TRBV2 with TRBJ1-2; tentative D call: TRBD1 (6 bases). Germline-derived CDR1 and CDR2 are SNHLY and FYNNEI. Trimming stripped 5 bases from V and 6 bases from J, with 10 bases between. This CDR3 is 12 amino acids long. Written as DNA, the CDR3 is TGTGCCAGCAGTTACCAGGGGAATGGCTACACCTTC. It yields the protein CASSYQGNGYTF.

The J gene is TRBJ2-7, the V gene TRBV28; TRBD1 is a possible D gene (5 bases). V was clipped by 1 base and J by 2 bases, with 12 bases between them. From germline, CDR1 is MDHEN and CDR2 SYDVKM. This CDR3 comprises 15 residues. The CDR3 nucleotides read TGTGCCAGCAGTTTATCGCAGGGCGATCCCTACGAGCAGTACTTC. Protein sequence: CASSLSQGDPYEQYF.

The chain carries TRBV14 and TRBJ2-5; 7 positions match TRBD1. The V gene end was trimmed by 1 base and the J gene end by 2 bases; junction bases not matched to a gene: 7. The CDR3 is made up of 16 amino acids. The germline V gene encodes CDR1 SGHDN and CDR2 FVKESK. This CDR3 reads CASSQATGVGQETQYF. The CDR3, as DNA: TGTGCCAGCAGCCAAGCAACAGGGGTGGGACAAGAGACCCAGTACTTC. Full variable domain (missing parts from reference TRBV14 and TRBJ2-5): EAGVTQFPSHSVIEKGQTVTLRCDPISGHDNLYWYRRVMGKEIKFLLHFVKESKQDESGMPNNRFLAERTGGTYSTLKVQPAELEDSGVYFCASSQATGVGQETQYFGPGTRLLVL.

This clone was recorded a few times. This chain links TRBV14 with TRBJ1-2, with 9 bases aligning to TRBD1. V trimming: 5 bases; J trimming: 7 bases; junction bases outside the gene matches: 11. The germline gives CDR1 SGHDN, CDR2 FVKESK. The CDR3 consists of 15 residues. The CDR3 DNA sequence: TGTGCCAGCAGCTCCCGGGACAGGGTTCTTTCTGGCTACACCTTC. As protein: CASSSRDRVLSGYTF.

V and J are TRBV20-1 and TRBJ1-2; D remains ambiguous. Germline values: CDR1 DFQATT, CDR2 SNEGSKA (reference sequence). This CDR3 is built from 11 residues. Trimming pared 3 bases from V and 7 bases from J, leaving 9 bases between. The CDR3 DNA follows: TGCAGTGCTAGTTTGTCAGGTGGCTACACCTTC. Amino acid sequence: CSASLSGGYTF.

V is TRBV19 and J is TRBJ2-7, with 9 positions matching TRBD1. The V gene's germline CDR1 is LNHDA and CDR2 SQIVND (reference sequence). J gave up 4 bases and V 4 bases, and 8 bases lay outside the gene matches. CDR3 size: 15 residues. The CDR3 DNA sequence: TGTGCCAGTAGTACCTATCCGGGACAGGGTTACGAGCAGTACTTC. This translates into CASSTYPGQGYEQYF. Looking up the rest from reference TRBV19 and TRBJ2-7 gives the full variable domain: DGGITQSPKYLFRKEGQNVTLSCEQNLNHDAMYWYRQDPGQGLRLIYYSQIVNDFQKGDIAEGYSVSREKKESFPLTVTSAQKNPTAFYLCASSTYPGQGYEQYFGPGTRLTVT.

The chain recombines TRBV5-1 with TRBJ2-7; 9 positions match TRBD1. The CDR3 runs 17 residues. CDR1 is SGHRS and CDR2 is YFSETQ in the germline V gene. After removal of 4 bases from V and 5 bases from J, the junction contained 16 bases not matched to a gene. CDR3 DNA sequence: TGCGCCAGCAGCCCCCCCACCACCGGGACAGGGACGAACGAGCAGTACTTC. Translating it yields CASSPPTTGTGTNEQYF.

V and J are TRBV5-1 and TRBJ2-2; TRBD2 matches 8 bases. Per the germline V gene, CDR1 is SGHRS and CDR2 is YFSETQ. With 3 bases clipped from V and 4 bases from J, the junction kept 17 bases outside the gene matches. The CDR3 has 19 residues. CDR3 nucleotides: TGCGCCAGCAGCTGCGGGGGGCGTATACAGGGTAGCGGCACCGGGGAGCTGTTTTTT. Residues: CASSCGGRIQGSGTGELFF.

The CDR3 loop reads CASTGTGSGQPQHF. CDR3 in DNA: TGTGCCAGCACCGGGACAGGATCAGGTCAGCCCCAGCATTTT. J is TRBJ1-5 and V is TRBV2, with 8 bases identical to TRBD1. This CDR3 has 14 residues. After removal of 7 bases from V and 6 bases from J, the junction contained 8 bases not matched to a gene. The germline V gene has CDR1 SNHLY and CDR2 FYNNEI.

This clone was seen just once. The rearrangement uses TRBV6-1 and TRBJ1-2; 10 nucleotides align to TRBD1. Unmatched junction bases numbered 5, after V lost 8 bases and J lost 5 bases. Germline V gives CDR1 MNHNS, CDR2 SASEGT. CDR3 length: 13 residues. CDR3 sequence reads: CASGTGDPYGYTF. In DNA, the CDR3 is TGTGCCAGCGGGACAGGGGACCCGTATGGCTACACCTTC.

This clone was seen a handful of times. The V gene is TRBV5-1, the J gene TRBJ1-3, with D possibly matching TRBD1 (6 bases). This CDR3 comprises 14 residues. The V gene lost 3 bases and the J gene lost 4 bases, with 11 bases spanning the gap. Germline assignment: CDR1 SGHRS and CDR2 YFSETQ. CDR3 sequence (DNA): TGCGCCAGCAGCTCGACAGGTTCGGGAAACACCATATATTTT. It encodes CASSSTGSGNTIYF.

The chain joins TRBV12-5 to TRBJ2-1; D may be TRBD1 (6 bases). The CDR3 length is 17 residues. Germline-derived CDR1 and CDR2 are LGHNT and FRNRAP. V was cut by 0 bases and J by 3 bases, with 15 bases left in between. Here the CDR3 DNA reads TGTGCTAGTGGTTTGGTACAGGGACCTCTAAACTACAATGAGCAGTTCTTC. Translation gives CASGLVQGPLNYNEQFF.

This chain joins TRBV2 and TRBJ2-3; perhaps TRBD1 as D (7 bases). With 3 bases removed from V and 1 base from J, the gap between germline ends came to 29 bases. The CDR3 consists of 21 residues. The germline gives CDR1 SNHLY, CDR2 FYNNEI. The CDR3 bases are TGTGCCAGCAGTGACCGCCGGGACAGACTAATCCGGGACTCCCGCACAGATACGCAGTATTTT. Its translation is CASSDRRDRLIRDSRTDTQYF.

V gene TRBV5-1 combines with J gene TRBJ1-1, with TRBD1 as a possible D gene (5 bases). Trimming removed 0 bases from V and 0 bases from J, with 18 bases in between. Germline V gives CDR1 SGHRS, CDR2 YFSETQ. The CDR3 extends over 18 amino acids. The CDR3 reads CASSLVGGVIGVNTEAFF. The CDR3 nucleotides read TGCGCCAGCAGCTTGGTGGGGGGAGTGATCGGAGTGAACACTGAAGCTTTCTTT.

V is TRBV19 and J is TRBJ2-7; TRBD1 matches at 10 bases. CDR1 and CDR2 (germline): LNHDA, SQIVND (reference sequence). Trimming at V came to 4 bases and at J to 5 bases, leaving 8 bases not matched to a gene. This CDR3 spans 15 amino acids. The CDR3 nucleotides are TGTGCCAGTAGTAGGGGGGGACAGGGGTTTAACGAGCAGTACTTC. This encodes CASSRGGQGFNEQYF.